This TCR beta chain derives from a study of cytomegalovirus exposure and HLA in healthy donors. In regard to this clone: Its target is unknown.

PCR was performed using 60 Vbeta and 13 Jbeta primers. Profiled with immunoSEQ multiplex PCR; TCRdb holds only in-frame clones, not every one. The table lists roughly 100,000 clones, roughly four fifths of them singletons. Findings and limits, study-wide: A highly shared variant cluster was judged a likely technical artifact.

The CDR3 loop spans 16 amino acids. CDR1 is LNHDA, CDR2 SQIVND, per germline (reference sequence). Trimming stripped 4 bases from V and 2 bases from J, with 17 bases between. The V gene is TRBV19, the J gene TRBJ2-5, with D possibly TRBD1 on 5 matching bases. The clonotype was recovered from a man in his forties in good health and CMV-seronegative. Sequencing was performed on PBMCs. The CDR3 reads CASSTVTVGNQETQYF. CDR3 nucleotide sequence: TGTGCCAGTAGTACCGTGACAGTGGGGAATCAAGAGACCCAGTACTTC.